The TCR beta chain under discussion was sequenced for a study of CD8 T cells in ankylosing spondylitis. V lost 2 bases, J lost 3 bases, and 3 bases stayed unmatched. This CDR3 is 16 amino acids long. Germline V lookup: CDR1 MNHEY, CDR2 SVGAGI. TCRdb reprocessed the 5' RACE reads via MiXCR and lists one record per CDR3 protein. The table shows 150,000 to 200,000 distinct CDR3 sequences, with 18% occurring only once. Regarding the study as a whole: Disease-linked clones had a CD8+ phenotype and relatively low frequency in peripheral blood.

This clonotype was detected ten times or more. Its specificity is not known. The V gene is TRBV6-5, the J gene TRBJ2-2, with 10 bases fitting TRBD1. The sequence derives from a male donor with ankylosing spondylitis or in good health (not recorded which). The sample consisted of blood, either unsorted or a sorted T cell fraction (not recorded which). CDR3: CASSYPGTGDTGELFF. The CDR3 DNA follows: TGTGCCAGCAGTTACCCCGGGACAGGGGACACCGGGGAGCTGTTTTTT.